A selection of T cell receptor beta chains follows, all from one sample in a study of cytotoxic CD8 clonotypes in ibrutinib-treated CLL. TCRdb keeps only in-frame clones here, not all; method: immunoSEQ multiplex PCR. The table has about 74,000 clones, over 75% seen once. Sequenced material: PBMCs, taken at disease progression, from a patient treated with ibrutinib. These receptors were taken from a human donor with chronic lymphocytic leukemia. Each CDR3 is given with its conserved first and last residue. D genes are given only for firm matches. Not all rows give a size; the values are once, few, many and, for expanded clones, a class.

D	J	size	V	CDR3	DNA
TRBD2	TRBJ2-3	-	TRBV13	CASSLSTSVNTDTQYF	TGTGCCAGCAGCTTATCTACTAGCGTCAACACAGATACGCAGTATTTT
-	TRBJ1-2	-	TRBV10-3	CAISDRARVNYGYTF	TGTGCCATCAGTGACAGGGCTAGAGTCAACTATGGCTACACCTTC
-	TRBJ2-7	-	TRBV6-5	CASSGTPTYEQYF	TGTGCCAGCAGTGGCACTCCGACCTACGAGCAGTACTTC
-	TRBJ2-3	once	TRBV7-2	CASSFVGWGTDTQYF	TGTGCCAGCAGCTTTGTGGGCTGGGGCACAGATACGCAGTATTTT
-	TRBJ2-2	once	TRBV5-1	CASSLAARGSTGTGELFF	TGCGCCAGCAGCTTAGCTGCCCGGGGCTCAACGGGCACCGGGGAGCTGTTTTTT
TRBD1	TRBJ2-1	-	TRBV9	CASSEDRVVGYNEQFF	TGTGCCAGCAGCGAGGACAGGGTAGTTGGGTACAATGAGCAGTTCTTC
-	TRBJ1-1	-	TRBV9	CASSATENTEAFF	TGTGCCAGCAGCGCAACAGAGAACACTGAAGCTTTCTTT
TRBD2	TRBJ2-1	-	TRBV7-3	CASSLTGLAGAYNEQFF	TGTGCCAGCAGCTTAACTGGCCTAGCGGGTGCCTACAATGAGCAGTTCTTC
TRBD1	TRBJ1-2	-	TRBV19	CASSTGQGRGYTF	TGTGCCAGTAGTACAGGACAGGGGCGAGGCTACACCTTC
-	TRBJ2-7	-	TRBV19	CASSIGYGVSYEQYF	TGTGCCAGTAGTATAGGATACGGGGTCTCCTACGAGCAGTACTTC
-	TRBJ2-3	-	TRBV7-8	CASSLRLGGVVTDTQYF	TGTGCCAGCAGCTTACGGTTAGGGGGGGTTGTTACAGATACGCAGTATTTT
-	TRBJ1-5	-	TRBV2	CASSEFGVNQPQHF	TGTGCCAGCAGTGAATTTGGGGTCAATCAGCCCCAGCATTTT
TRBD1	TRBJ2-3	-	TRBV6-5	CASSFTGVGTDTQYF	TGTGCCAGCAGTTTCACAGGGGTGGGCACAGATACGCAGTATTTT
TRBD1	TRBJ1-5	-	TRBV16	CASSQGQAGGWPQHF	TGTGCCAGCAGCCAAGGACAGGCCGGAGGGTGGCCCCAGCATTTT
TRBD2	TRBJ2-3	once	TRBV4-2	CASSPGLAGGDTDTQYF	TGTGCCAGCAGCCCCGGACTAGCGGGGGGCGACACAGATACGCAGTATTTT
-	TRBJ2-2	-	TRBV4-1	CASSYGPRRAGELFF	TGCGCCAGCAGCTATGGACCGAGACGGGCCGGGGAGCTGTTTTTT
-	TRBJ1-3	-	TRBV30	CAWERGLLNTIYF	TGTGCCTGGGAGCGAGGGCTCCTGAACACCATATATTTT
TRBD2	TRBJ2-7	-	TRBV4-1	CASSQAGTSGYEQYF	TGCGCCAGCAGCCAAGCCGGGACTAGCGGATACGAGCAGTACTTC
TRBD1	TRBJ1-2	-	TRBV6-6	CASSYGTVNGYTF	TGTGCCAGCAGTTACGGGACAGTTAACGGCTACACCTTC
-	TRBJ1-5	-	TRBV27	CASSPRVFQPQHF	TGTGCCAGCAGTCCCCGGGTATTCCAGCCCCAGCATTTT
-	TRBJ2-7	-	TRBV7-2	CASSFSSGRYEQYF	TGTGCCAGCAGCTTTTCCTCAGGGCGGTACGAGCAGTACTTC
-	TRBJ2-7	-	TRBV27	CASSSGPSSSYEQYF	TGTGCCAGCAGTTCGGGCCCCTCGAGCTCCTACGAGCAGTACTTC
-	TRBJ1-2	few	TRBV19	CASRWRGSGGYTF	TGTGCCAGTAGGTGGAGGGGGTCGGGTGGCTACACCTTC
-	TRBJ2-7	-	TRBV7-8	CASSFQEQSYEQYF	TGTGCCAGCAGCTTTCAAGAACAGTCCTACGAGCAGTACTTC
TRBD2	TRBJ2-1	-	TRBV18	CASSPLSTSGGNNEQFF	TGTGCCAGCTCACCGCTCTCGACTAGCGGAGGCAACAATGAGCAGTTCTTC
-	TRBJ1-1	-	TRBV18	CASSEDQNTEAFF	TGTGCCAGCTCAGAGGACCAGAACACTGAAGCTTTCTTT
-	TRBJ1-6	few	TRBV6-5	CASSSEGVFHF	TGTGCCAGCAGTTCCGAGGGGGTTTTCCACTTT
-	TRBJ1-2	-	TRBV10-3	CAISGQTYGYTF	TGTGCCATCAGTGGACAGACCTATGGCTACACCTTC